This entry features one TCR beta chain sequence. The data were obtained in a study of blood T cell repertoires in COVID-19. Study in general: Some COVID-19 samples were acute and others convalescent; all came from the United States, Italy and Spain. T cells, B-cell-depleted T cells, or PBMCs provided the cDNA or gDNA that served as material.

As handled by the study authors: Reference gene primer amplification in the assay estimated nucleated cell counts. Produced via immunoSEQ multiplex PCR; TCRdb's table is partial and in-frame only. V, J and clone size are those of that table, while D and trimming were read from the DNA. This sample has fewer than 300,000 clones, with 88% found just once. The V segment lost 5 bases and the J segment 2 bases; nucleotides outside the gene matches: 6. This CDR3 is 16 amino acids long. Per the germline V gene, CDR1 is SGHTA and CDR2 is FQGNSA. Source material: peripheral blood. This sequence joins TRBV7-2 and TRBJ2-7; TRBD2 matches at 13 bases. The receptor was derived from a man aged 55 to 70 who had recovered from COVID-19. The CDR3 sequence: CASSVGTSGAAYEQYF. The CDR3 DNA reads as TGTGCCAGCAGCGTCGGGACTAGCGGGGCGGCCTACGAGCAGTACTTC.